This T cell receptor (beta chain) was obtained from a study of patients and donors after allogeneic stem cell transplantation. J lost 7 bases, V lost 4 bases, and 7 bases had no gene match. Germline CDR1 and CDR2: MNHNS and SASEGT. The CDR3 has 14 amino acids. A single record per CDR3 protein comes from TCRdb applying MiXCR to the RT-PCR reads. The sample consists of about a million distinct CDR3 sequences, about a sixth of them appearing once. This clonotype was observed a few times. The receptor was isolated from a human donor who was either an allogeneic HSCT recipient or a stem cell or donor lymphocyte infusion donor (not recorded which). It is not recorded whose cells these are; they may come from a transplant donor. Sequencing was done on a sample of blood, either unsorted or a sorted T cell fraction (not recorded which). The rearrangement links TRBV6-1 to TRBJ1-3; 7 positions match TRBD1. The CDR3 DNA is TGTGCCAGCAGTGCCGACAGGGTCCGGAACACCATATATTTT. Translation: CASSADRVRNTIYF.